This passage covers 8 T cell receptor beta chains from one sample sequenced in a study of shared clonotypes between healthy human individuals. Data came from immunoSEQ multiplex PCR; TCRdb stores just in-frame clones and leaves some out. The sample holds some 1.4 million clones, approximately 97% seen once. The sequencing sample was made of naive CD4+ T cells sorted from blood. Noted subset: CD45RA+ positively selected. The receptors were gathered from a man aged 25-45 years in good health.

This clone was recorded once. The chain has TRBV7-9 and TRBJ2-1, with D unclear. Germline V gene data show CDR1 as SEHNR and CDR2 as FQNEAQ (reference sequence). The V end was cut by 7 bases, the J end by 0 bases, with 10 bases between. CDR3 size: 14 residues. CDR3 coding DNA: TGTGCCAGCATTTATCAGAGCTCCTACAATGAGCAGTTCTTC. Protein sequence: CASIYQSSYNEQFF. The complete variable domain, with remaining parts taken from reference TRBV7-9 and TRBJ2-1, reads DTGVSQNPRHKITKRGQNVTFRCDPISEHNRLYWYRQTLGQGPEFLTYFQNEAQLEKSRLLSDRFSAERPKGSFSTLEIQRTEQGDSAMYLCASIYQSSYNEQFFGPGTRLTVL.

This chain joins TRBV18 and TRBJ2-7; D may be TRBD1 or TRBD2 (5 bases each). Per the germline V gene, CDR1 is KGHSH and CDR2 is LQKENI. The CDR3 totals 19 residues. V lost 4 bases to trimming and J lost 0 bases, with 25 bases between them. The CDR3 is CASSRIRISGQGDSYEQYF. Here the CDR3 DNA reads TGTGCCAGCTCACGTATACGCATAAGCGGCCAGGGAGACTCCTACGAGCAGTACTTC.

This chain connects TRBV11-3 to TRBJ2-2, with a possible D match to TRBD2 (6 bases). The ends were cut back, 4 bases at V and 6 bases at J, with 15 bases in the middle. This CDR3 is 15 amino acids long. Germline CDR1 is SGHNT and CDR2 is YENEEA. In DNA form, the CDR3 reads TGTGCCAGCAGCTCGTCTATGAGGGAGGCCGGGGAGCTGTTTTTT. This translates into CASSSSMREAGELFF.

The genes are TRBV7-9 and TRBJ1-1; tentative D call: TRBD1 (5 bases). CDR1 is SEHNR and CDR2 is FQNEAQ in the germline V gene (reference sequence). V shed 1 base and J shed 1 base, with 13 bases lying between them. CDR3 length equals 16 residues. The chain's CDR3 is CASSLGSGVGNTEAFF. The CDR3 nucleotides are TGTGCCAGCAGCTTAGGATCGGGGGTGGGGAACACTGAAGCTTTCTTT.

V is TRBV6-1 and J is TRBJ1-5; 7 bases are shared with TRBD1. Trimming at V came to 8 bases and at J to 4 bases, leaving 11 bases not matched to a gene. CDR3 length equals 15 residues. Looked up from germline, CDR1 is MNHNS and CDR2 is SASEGT. CDR3 sequence (DNA): TGTGCCAGCCACATCCTCGACAGGGAAAATCAGCCCCAGCATTTT. This codes for CASHILDRENQPQHF.

This rearrangement joins TRBV2 to TRBJ1-2, with D tentatively TRBD1 (5 bases). The germline gives CDR1 SNHLY, CDR2 FYNNEI. There are 13 residues in the CDR3. Trimming stripped 3 bases from V and 7 bases from J, with 12 bases between. The CDR3 bases are TGTGCCAGCAGTGAGCTCAGGGACTCTGGCTACACCTTC. Translation: CASSELRDSGYTF.

The chain combines TRBV2 with TRBJ2-7; weak D call: TRBD2 (6 bases). V dropped 7 bases and J dropped 4 bases, with 17 bases sitting between them. CDR3 length equals 14 residues. Germline CDR1 is SNHLY and CDR2 is FYNNEI. CDR3 in DNA: TGTGCCAGCAAGGATCGGACGGGAGAGTACGAGCAGTACTTC. Translation gives CASKDRTGEYEQYF.

This rearrangement joins TRBV5-1 to TRBJ2-1; 8 positions match TRBD2. This CDR3 is 16 amino acids long. The trim removed 1 base at V and 8 bases at J, leaving 11 bases unmatched. CDR1 is SGHRS, CDR2 YFSETQ, per germline. The CDR3 DNA reads TGCGCCAGCAGCTTGTATAGTCGAGGGACTAGTCATGAGCAGTTCTTC. Protein: CASSLYSRGTSHEQFF.